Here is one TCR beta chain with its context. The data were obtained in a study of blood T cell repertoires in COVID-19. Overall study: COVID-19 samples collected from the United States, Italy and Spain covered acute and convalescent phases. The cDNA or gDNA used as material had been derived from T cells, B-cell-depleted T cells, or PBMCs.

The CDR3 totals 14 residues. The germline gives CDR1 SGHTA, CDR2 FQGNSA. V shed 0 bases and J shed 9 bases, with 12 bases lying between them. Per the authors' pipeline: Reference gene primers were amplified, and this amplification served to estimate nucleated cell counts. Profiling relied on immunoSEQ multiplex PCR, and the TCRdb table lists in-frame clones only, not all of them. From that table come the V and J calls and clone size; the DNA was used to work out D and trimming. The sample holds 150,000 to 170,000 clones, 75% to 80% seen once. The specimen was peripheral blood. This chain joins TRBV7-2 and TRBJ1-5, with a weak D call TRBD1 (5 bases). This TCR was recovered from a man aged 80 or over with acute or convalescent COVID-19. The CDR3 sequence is CASSLALPQGPQHF. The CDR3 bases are TGTGCCAGCAGCTTAGCGCTCCCTCAGGGGCCCCAGCATTTT.